The entry below gives a single T cell receptor beta chain sequence along with its context. It lacks a known antigen. No much larger clone exists at a distance of one base, and base qualities are not known. Fluorescence-activated cell sorting was used to isolate naive CD4 T cells, defined as CD45RO-negative and CD62L-positive, from PBMCs. Each donor gave approximately 50 ml of fresh peripheral blood, from which PBMCs were isolated by Ficoll density centrifugation. Cells were sorted on a FACSAria III instrument, and every sample had a purity above 85%. The sample belongs to a study of human versus mouse CDR3 diversity and MHC coevolution listed by TCRdb under 2017. Regarding the complete study: According to reports, the immunoSEQ assay can detect one in 200,000 T cells and keeps multiplex PCR amplification bias to a minimum. Across mouse and human samples, the number of valid reads per sample ranged from about 5.5 x 10^6 to 1.8 x 10^7. As a reference point for TCR selection on multiple MHC II alleles, the study used human naive CD4 T cell repertoires and compared them against human-TCR-locus transgenic mice that have a single MHC II. The human cohort was made up of three healthy volunteer blood donors, who at collection were aged 30 to 40, 40 to 50 and 60 to 70, one donor in each range.

General conclusions and limits of the study: The largest TCR beta repertoire, 1.5 million to 2 million clonotypes, was estimated by iCHAO1 for humans, a finding likely attributable to selection by multiple MHC II molecules. Two of the three human donors showed the lowest clonal inequality scores among all compared groups. Repertoire diversity was not regarded as directly comparable between humans and mice because human T cells were selected on six or seven MHC II alleles. On average, humans had more CDR3 deletions and insertions than mice did, pointing to greater exonuclease and TdT activity.

The QIAGEN blood and tissue kit was used to extract genomic DNA from the sorted cells, and that DNA was then quantified on a NanoDrop 1000. TCR alpha and beta chains were deep sequenced and quantified on the immunoSEQ platform using multiplex PCR of genomic DNA. In the paper's pipeline: IMGT gene and region definitions were used for annotation of the TCR sequences. Out-of-frame rearrangements were used as a proxy for the preselection repertoire and compared with in-frame clonotypes. Repertoire size was estimated with the iCHAO1 estimator supplied with the immunoSEQ platform. A Gini index, which is based on the Lorenz curve, was applied to in-frame amino acid clonotypes to measure clonal inequality. Shared clonotypes were counted with the intersect function of the R package tcR, and similarity was scored with the Jaccard index. Principal component analysis of V, J and V-J usage frequencies was run with the R prcomp function without normalization. TCRdb mirrors the immuneACCESS table, restricted to in-frame sequences. Some clones are absent from its copies; in checked studies, under half trace to an unresolved V gene, and the reason for the others is unknown. V and J calls and clone size follow that table, whereas D and trimming were derived from the DNA. For this sample the table gives about 81,000 clones, of which about 93% were detected only once. Jointly, the top ten make up 1.3% to 1.5% of the sample.

This TCR derives from a person aged 30 to 69 in good health. Sequences were obtained from naive CD4+ T cells from blood. Sample cell subset or site, as interpreted from the label and publication: CD45RO-negative CD62L-positive naive CD4 T cells.

The CDR3: CASSQPWDSSYEQYF. The nucleotides are TGTGCCAGCAGCCAACCTTGGGACTCCTCCTACGAGCAGTACTTC. The chain uses TRBV7-6 and TRBJ2-7; a tentative D match to TRBD2 spans 6 bases. The CDR3 spans 15 residues, from the cysteine through the phenylalanine. Only CDR3 DNA remains: 45 bases, in frame from the first base. V drops 5 bases and J drops 0 bases, leaving 14 bases in between. The germline V gene yields SGHVS for CDR1 and FNYEAQ for CDR2.